One and the same sample provided the 26 T cell receptor beta chains below, sequenced in a study of regulatory T cells in long-lasting Graves disease. Arm-PCR of CDR3 regions with iRepertoire HTBI primers generated TCR beta libraries. TCRdb analysed the multiplex PCR reads with MiXCR anew, one entry per CDR3 protein. The sample consists of 360,000 or so distinct CDR3 sequences, roughly 12% of them appearing once. Time point denoted: newly diagnosed GD, antithyroid drugs for less than 3 months. Making the TCR library involved RNA that had been extracted from PBMCs. The same sample was also studied in work on T cells in Graves' hyperthyroidism and ophthalmopathy.

Sample: peripheral blood mononuclear cells (PBMCs), taken at new diagnosis, from a patient treated with antithyroid drugs. These receptors came from a woman younger than 35 with Graves disease.

This clonotype was seen repeatedly, ten times or more. V usage is TRBV24-1 and J usage is TRBJ2-2; 11 bases match TRBD1. In germline, CDR1 is KGHDR, CDR2 SFDVKD. Unmatched junction bases numbered 10, after V lost 4 bases and J lost 1 base. The CDR3 extends over 19 amino acids. The DNA for the CDR3 is TGTGCCACCAGTGACCCAGTCCCGGGACAGGGGGGGAACACCGGGGAGCTGTTTTTT. As protein: CATSDPVPGQGGNTGELFF.

This clonotype was picked up a small number of times. A much larger clone differs by one base, so this may be a read error. The chain recombines TRBV7-3 with TRBJ2-2; D not certain. Germline V lookup: CDR1 SGHTA, CDR2 FQGTGA. Trimming took off 2 bases at V and 5 bases at J, with 6 bases between the two ends. The CDR3 loop spans 13 amino acids. Written as DNA, the CDR3 is TGTGCCAGCAGCTTAGAGACTACCGGGGAGCTGTTTTTT. Its translation: CASSLETTGELFF.

The chain is built from TRBV11-3 and TRBJ2-7, with TRBD1 matching 7 bases. The trim removed 5 bases at V and 3 bases at J, leaving 4 bases unmatched. Germline V gives CDR1 SGHNT, CDR2 YENEEA. The CDR3 is made up of 13 amino acids. CDR3 DNA sequence: TGTGCCAGCAGCCATAACAGGGGCTACGAGCAGTACTTC. Encoded protein: CASSHNRGYEQYF.

At least ten counts were recorded for this clonotype. The chain couples TRBV5-1 to TRBJ2-3, with 13 bases that match TRBD2. The CDR3 consists of 20 residues. Trimming took 4 bases from V and 3 from J; bases not matched to a gene: 17. CDR1 is SGHRS and CDR2 is YFSETQ in the germline V gene. DNA for the CDR3: TGCGCCAGCAGCCCCGGAGAATTAGTTGGACTAGCGGGAGATACAGATACGCAGTATTTT. This translates into CASSPGELVGLAGDTDTQYF.

In its sample, this clonotype was seen many times. The V gene is TRBV7-2, the J gene TRBJ2-7; 9 nucleotides agree with TRBD1. V was clipped by 3 bases and J by 3 bases; unmatched bases: 6. This CDR3 has 15 residues. CDR1 SGHTA and CDR2 FQGNSA come from the germline V gene. Written as DNA, the CDR3 is TGTGCCAGCAGCTTCTCCGGGACAGGGCACTACGAGCAGTACTTC. It specifies CASSFSGTGHYEQYF.

This clonotype has just a few counts. One base away lies a much larger clone, so this may be a sequencing read error. The rearrangement joins TRBV6-1 to TRBJ1-1, with D perhaps TRBD1 (5 bases). Germline CDR1 is MNHNS and CDR2 is SASEGT. The CDR3 totals 14 residues. V shed 6 bases and J shed 4 bases, with 15 bases lying between them. The CDR3 sequence is CASRPGAVSTEAFF. The DNA of the CDR3 is TGTGCCAGCAGGCCCGGGGCTGTGAGCACTGAAGCTTTCTTT.

This clonotype was found many times. J is TRBJ1-1 and V is TRBV12-3 or TRBV12-4; D gene ambiguous. The V and J ends lost 8 bases and 1 base respectively, with 11 bases between them. This CDR3 has 13 residues. CDR3: CASCRSRNTEAFF. The CDR3, as DNA: TGTGCCAGCTGTCGATCTAGGAACACTGAAGCTTTCTTT.

The chain has TRBV6-4 and TRBJ2-1; D is unclear. V was trimmed by 4 bases and J by 5 bases, leaving 9 bases between them. This CDR3 comprises 13 residues. The germline CDR1 and CDR2 sequences are MRHNA and SNTAGT. The CDR3 DNA reads as TGTGCCAGCAGTGTTACTCTTGACAATGAGCAGTTCTTC. As protein: CASSVTLDNEQFF.

This clonotype has at least ten counts. The V gene is TRBV6-2 or TRBV6-3, the J gene TRBJ1-1; D call uncertain. This CDR3 is 15 amino acids long. V shed 2 bases and J shed 3 bases, with 13 bases lying between them. Germline values: CDR1 MNHEY, CDR2 SVGEGT. DNA for the CDR3: TGTGCCAGCAGTTACGTGAGGGTCTCGGACACTGAAGCTTTCTTT. Protein: CASSYVRVSDTEAFF.

In its sample, this clonotype was seen many times. V gene TRBV28 combines with J gene TRBJ1-1; D is possibly TRBD1 (6 bases). This CDR3 contains 11 residues. V lost 10 bases, J lost 7 bases, and 13 bases lay in between. Germline V lookup: CDR1 MDHEN, CDR2 SYDVKM. In nucleotides, the CDR3 is TGTGCCACCGGGACACCTCATGAAGCTTTCTTT. This sequence encodes CATGTPHEAFF.

At least ten counts were recorded for this clonotype. V usage is TRBV7-2 and J usage is TRBJ2-1, with 10 positions matching TRBD1. The CDR3 covers 15 residues. Germline CDR1 is SGHTA and CDR2 is FQGNSA. V lost 6 bases, J lost 7 bases, and 9 bases stayed unmatched. In nucleotides, the CDR3 is TGTGCCAGCAGTACCGGGACAGGGGTTTGGAATGAGCAGTTCTTC. It yields the protein CASSTGTGVWNEQFF. The full variable domain, with the rest looked up from reference TRBV7-2 and TRBJ2-1, is GAGVSQSPSNKVTEKGKDVELRCDPISGHTALYWYRQSLGQGLEFLIYFQGNSAPDKSGLPSDRFSAERTGGSVSTLTIQRTQQEDSAVYLCASSTGTGVWNEQFFGPGTRLTVL.

The chain has TRBV20-1 and TRBJ1-2; 8 positions agree with TRBD1. The CDR3 is made up of 15 amino acids. Trimming at V came to 8 bases and at J to 3 bases, leaving 14 bases not matched to a gene. CDR1 and CDR2 (germline): DFQATT, SNEGSKA (reference sequence). As DNA, the CDR3 is TGCAGTCAATTAACCCTAACAGGGGGAGACTATGGCTACACCTTC. It translates to CSQLTLTGGDYGYTF.

DNA of the CDR3: TGTGCCAGCAGTTTGGCTACAGGCGGCTGGGGCTCCTACGAGCAGTACTTC. This sequence encodes CASSLATGGWGSYEQYF. This chain uses TRBV28 with TRBJ2-7; a possible D gene is TRBD1 (5 bases). Germline values: CDR1 MDHEN, CDR2 SYDVKM. The CDR3 runs 17 residues. V dropped 3 bases and J dropped 0 bases, with 18 bases sitting between them.

The V and J genes are TRBV6-1 and TRBJ2-5; the D gene could be TRBD1 or TRBD2 (5 bases each). Per the germline V gene, CDR1 is MNHNS and CDR2 is SASEGT. The CDR3 contains 16 residues. V gave up 0 bases and J gave up 2 bases, with 13 bases separating them. CDR3 amino acids: CASSEAVGEPQETQYF. DNA for the CDR3: TGTGCCAGCAGTGAAGCTGTAGGGGAGCCACAAGAGACCCAGTACTTC.

This clonotype was picked up many times. The chain couples TRBV18 to TRBJ2-4, with unresolved D. With 6 bases removed from V and 0 bases from J, the gap between germline ends came to 15 bases. Germline V gene lookup returns CDR1 KGHSH and CDR2 LQKENI. The CDR3 is made up of 16 amino acids. DNA of the CDR3: TGTGCCAGCTCCTACAAGTATTGGGAAGCCAAAAACATTCAGTACTTC. As protein: CASSYKYWEAKNIQYF. The full variable domain, completed using reference TRBV18 and TRBJ2-4, is NAGVMQNPRHLVRRRGQEARLRCSPMKGHSHVYWYRQLPEEGLKFMVYLQKENIIDESGMPKERFSAEFPKEGPSILRIQQVVRGDSAAYFCASSYKYWEAKNIQYFGAGTRLSVL.

This clonotype was detected ten times or more. The chain combines TRBV12-3 or TRBV12-4 with TRBJ1-1; D is unclear. This CDR3 spans 13 amino acids. The V and J ends lost 6 bases and 0 bases respectively, with 8 bases between them. For the CDR3, the DNA is TGTGCCAGCAGGCAGGCGATGAACACTGAAGCTTTCTTT. Translated, it gives CASRQAMNTEAFF.

This clonotype was seen a handful of times. The rearrangement links TRBV3-1 to TRBJ2-4; D assignment may be TRBD1 or TRBD2 (5 bases each). V lost 4 bases to trimming and J lost 1 base, with 14 bases between them. Germline assignment: CDR1 LGHDT and CDR2 YNNKEL (reference sequence). The CDR3 length is 16 residues. In nucleotides, the CDR3 is TGTGCCAGCAGCCTTGGACCCGGGACGGCCAAAAACATTCAGTACTTC. This encodes CASSLGPGTAKNIQYF.

The rearrangement joins TRBV4-1 to TRBJ1-2; no definite D call. This CDR3 contains 14 residues. Trimming shortened V by 1 base and J by 0 bases, and 6 bases separated the two germline ends. Germline V CDR1 and CDR2: MGHRA, YSYEKL. CDR3 amino acids: CASSQVLANYGYTF. The CDR3 coding sequence is TGCGCCAGCAGCCAAGTCTTAGCTAACTATGGCTACACCTTC.

At least ten counts were recorded for this clonotype. The CDR3 sequence: CASSLFARSGSYGYTF. CDR3 coding DNA: TGTGCCAGCAGCTTATTTGCGCGGAGCGGGAGCTATGGCTACACCTTC. The chain combines TRBV7-2 with TRBJ1-2; D is unresolved. The length of the CDR3 is 16 residues. Germline CDR1 is SGHTA and CDR2 is FQGNSA. V gave up 2 bases and J gave up 4 bases, with 17 bases separating them.

This clonotype was recorded at least ten times. This rearrangement joins TRBV5-1 to TRBJ2-7; TRBD2 matches at 8 bases. The germline CDR1 and CDR2 sequences are SGHRS and YFSETQ. The CDR3 is made up of 17 amino acids. Trimming at V came to 5 bases and at J to 2 bases, leaving 15 bases not matched to a gene. The CDR3 spells CASSSQPGTGRAYEQYF. The CDR3 nucleotides are TGCGCCAGCAGTTCTCAACCGGGAACCGGGAGGGCCTACGAGCAGTACTTC.

This clonotype was seen at least ten times. This sequence joins TRBV12-3 or TRBV12-4 and TRBJ2-1; 12 bases agree with TRBD1. V lost 4 bases to trimming and J lost 8 bases; unmatched junction nucleotides: 9. The CDR3 loop spans 16 amino acids. The chain's CDR3 is CASSYPGTGGQDEQFF. The CDR3 DNA follows: TGTGCCAGCAGTTACCCCGGGACAGGGGGCCAGGATGAGCAGTTCTTC.

V is TRBV4-2 and J is TRBJ2-4; weak D call: TRBD1 (5 bases). Germline CDR1 and CDR2: LGHNA and YNFKEQ. Trimming cost V 3 bases and J 10 bases, with 13 bases left between them. This CDR3 has 13 residues. The CDR3 nucleotides read TGTGCCAGCAGCCACCCAAGACAGCCTATTCAGTACTTC. It specifies CASSHPRQPIQYF.

This clonotype was seen at least ten times. This chain joins TRBV5-1 and TRBJ2-4; no clear D gene. The germline CDR1 and CDR2 sequences are SGHRS and YFSETQ. This CDR3 contains 17 residues. Trimming stripped 1 base from V and 0 bases from J, with 14 bases between. The CDR3 nucleotides are TGCGCCAGCAGCTTGATACCTCGGTACCTAGCCAAAAACATTCAGTACTTC. This codes for CASSLIPRYLAKNIQYF.

Points on this clonotype: It may be a read error: a sequence one base away is much more abundant. The V gene is TRBV7-9, the J gene TRBJ2-3, with 14 positions matching TRBD2. Germline V lookup: CDR1 SEHNR, CDR2 FQNEAQ (reference sequence). This CDR3 comprises 20 residues. The CDR3 DNA sequence: TGTGCCAGCAGCCCGCGACTAGCGGGGGGGATGCCATATACCACAGATCCGCAGTATTTT. Translated: CASSPRLAGGMPYTTDPQYF.

This clonotype was seen repeatedly, ten times or more. V and J are TRBV4-2 and TRBJ2-7; TRBD1 agrees at 9 bases. Germline trimming cut 0 bases from V and 9 bases from J; bases unmatched to any gene: 9. This CDR3 has 15 amino acids. The germline V gene has CDR1 LGHNA and CDR2 YNFKEQ. In DNA form, the CDR3 reads TGTGCCAGCAGCCAAGAAGGGACAGGGCCTGAGGGGCAGTACGTC. Translation gives CASSQEGTGPEGQYV.

This clonotype showed up many times. This rearrangement joins TRBV11-2 to TRBJ2-7; maybe TRBD1 (5 bases). The CDR3 consists of 11 residues. Germline loops: CDR1 SGHAT, CDR2 FQNNGV. V lost 4 bases, J lost 9 bases, and 10 bases lay in between. For the CDR3, the DNA is TGTGCCAGCAGCTCATGGGGCCGGCAGTACTTC. It codes for CASSSWGRQYF.